This TCR beta chain comes out of a study of blood T cell repertoires in COVID-19. About the study: Sample material is recorded as cDNA or gDNA derived from T cells, B-cell-depleted T cells, or PBMCs.

Per the study methods: Amplifying reference gene primers gave estimates of nucleated cell counts. Clones were read by immunoSEQ multiplex PCR, and TCRdb kept only the in-frame ones, dropping some. The D gene and trimming were derived from the DNA, and the V and J assignments and clone size from that table. The data contain about 240,000 clones, about four fifths of them seen just once; the ten biggest clones take up 1.9%. The CDR3 covers 14 residues. V was cut by 2 bases and J by 4 bases, with 9 bases left in between. The germline CDR1 and CDR2 sequences are MNHNS and SASEGT. The receptor's source is a man aged 25-40 years who had recovered from COVID-19. The source material was peripheral blood. The chain carries TRBV6-1 and TRBJ1-3; possible D gene TRBD1, 6 bases. CDR3 sequence reads: CASSEQGSGNTIYF. The CDR3 DNA follows: TGTGCCAGCAGTGAACAGGGGTCAGGAAACACCATATATTTT.